What follows are 14 T cell receptor beta chains derived from one specimen sequenced in a study of cytomegalovirus exposure and HLA in healthy donors. The PCR employed 60 Vbeta primers together with 13 Jbeta primers. Assay used: immunoSEQ multiplex PCR; TCRdb lists only in-frame clones, some missing. There are about 210,000 clones in the sample, with roughly 0.98% held by the top ten. Sequences were obtained from PBMCs. The origin of the receptors is a woman aged 25 to 45 in good health and CMV-seropositive.

The J gene is TRBJ1-6, the V gene TRBV28; 8 nucleotides agree with TRBD1. The germline gives CDR1 MDHEN, CDR2 SYDVKM. This CDR3 contains 16 residues. J was trimmed by 9 bases and V by 6 bases; bases with no gene match: 13. In DNA, the CDR3 is TGTGCCAGCAGCGCAACCTCCGGGACAGGCTCTTCACCCCTCCACTTT. It is translated as CASSATSGTGSSPLHF. Based on the CDR3 plus reference TRBV28 and TRBJ1-6, the full variable domain is DVKVTQSSRYLVKRTGEKVFLECVQDMDHENMFWYRQDPGLGLRLIYFSYDVKMKEKGDIPEGYSVSREKKERFSLILESASTNQTSMYLCASSATSGTGSSPLHFGNGTRLTVT.

The V call is TRBV5-4, the J call TRBJ2-3; D remains unclear. The CDR3 length is 15 residues. The V gene's germline CDR1 is SGHNT and CDR2 YYREEE (reference sequence). V shed 1 base and J shed 2 bases, with 11 bases lying between them. For the CDR3, the DNA is TGTGCCAGCAGCTTGAAACAGCAAGTCACAGATACGCAGTATTTT. It codes for CASSLKQQVTDTQYF.

J is TRBJ2-3 and V is TRBV5-1; D is perhaps TRBD2 (6 bases). The CDR3 is 13 amino acids. Trimming removed 7 bases at V and 6 bases at J, with 15 bases between. Germline V gene lookup returns CDR1 SGHRS and CDR2 YFSETQ. DNA of the CDR3: TGCGCCAGCTCCGCGGGGTCGTCGGATACGCAGTATTTT. This translates into CASSAGSSDTQYF.

V and J are TRBV5-5 and TRBJ1-6, with D possibly being TRBD1 (5 bases). From germline, CDR1 is SGHKS and CDR2 YYEKEE (reference sequence). CDR3 size: 15 residues. Trimming pared 1 base from V and 8 bases from J, leaving 13 bases between. This chain's CDR3 is CASSLSAGIHSPLHF. Written as DNA, the CDR3 is TGTGCCAGCAGCTTGTCGGCAGGGATCCATTCACCCCTCCACTTT.

V is TRBV2 and J is TRBJ1-2; D is unclear. With 10 bases removed from V and 4 bases from J, the gap between germline ends came to 25 bases. CDR1 and CDR2 from the germline V gene are SNHLY and FYNNEI. The CDR3 is made up of 16 amino acids. The CDR3 is CANTLRLPRSGYGYTF. DNA of the CDR3: TGTGCCAACACCCTCCGGCTACCTAGGAGCGGCTATGGCTACACCTTC.

The chain combines TRBV9 with TRBJ2-1; 8 nucleotides agree with TRBD1. Looked up from germline, CDR1 is SGDLS and CDR2 is YYNGEE. The length of the CDR3 is 12 residues. The V segment lost 4 bases and the J segment 9 bases; nucleotides outside the gene matches: 3. CDR3 coding DNA: TGTGCCAGCAGCCCGGACAGGGTTGAGCAGTTCTTC. Residues: CASSPDRVEQFF.

The chain links TRBV30 to TRBJ2-1; D ambiguous. The CDR3 extends over 13 amino acids. Trimming took off 3 bases at V and 5 bases at J, with 11 bases between the two ends. The germline V gene has CDR1 GTSNPN and CDR2 SVGIG (reference sequence). This CDR3 is CAWRLVADNEQFF. The CDR3, as DNA: TGTGCCTGGAGGTTAGTCGCTGACAATGAGCAGTTCTTC.

The V call is TRBV6-6, the J call TRBJ1-1, with 7 bases lining up with TRBD1. With V trimmed by 2 bases and J by 1 base, 4 bases remained unmatched. The CDR3 contains 15 residues. Per germline, CDR1 MNHNY and CDR2 SVGAGI (reference sequence). The CDR3 DNA reads TGTGCCAGCAGTTACCACCGACAGGGGAACACTGAAGCTTTCTTT. This sequence encodes CASSYHRQGNTEAFF.

This sequence joins TRBV5-1 and TRBJ2-1; 11 nucleotides agree with TRBD2. CDR1 and CDR2 from the germline V gene are SGHRS and YFSETQ. V was pared by 1 base and J by 7 bases, with 1 base of the junction left unmatched. CDR3 length: 14 residues. The CDR3 loop is CASSLSSGGNEQFF. The CDR3 DNA reads as TGCGCCAGCAGCTTGTCTAGCGGGGGGAATGAGCAGTTCTTC.

This chain connects TRBV4-1 to TRBJ1-6; 8 bases fit TRBD1. The CDR3 length is 16 residues. The germline gives CDR1 MGHRA, CDR2 YSYEKL. Germline trimming cut 4 bases from V and 8 bases from J; bases unmatched to any gene: 10. For the CDR3, the DNA is TGCGCCAGCAGCCCAAGCCGGACAGGGCAGGATTCACCCCTCCACTTT. This codes for CASSPSRTGQDSPLHF.

The chain recombines TRBV25-1 with TRBJ2-1, with 11 nucleotides matching TRBD2. V dropped 4 bases and J dropped 4; count of bases not matched to a gene: 6. Germline V gene data show CDR1 as MGHDK and CDR2 as SYGVNS. This CDR3 spans 16 amino acids. CDR3 in DNA: TGTGCCAGCAGTGCAGAACTAGCGGGAGAGTACAATGAGCAGTTCTTC. This gives the protein CASSAELAGEYNEQFF. Variable domain in full (rest from reference TRBV25-1 and TRBJ2-1): EADIYQTPRYLVIGTGKKITLECSQTMGHDKMYWYQQDPGMELHLIHYSYGVNSTEKGDLSSESTVSRIRTEHFPLTLESARPSHTSQYLCASSAELAGEYNEQFFGPGTRLTVL.

The chain uses TRBV5-6 and TRBJ2-7; D perhaps matches TRBD1 (5 bases). There are 13 residues in the CDR3. Germline CDR1 SGHDT, CDR2 YYEEEE. V was clipped by 4 bases and J by 2 bases, with 10 bases between them. CDR3 DNA sequence: TGTGCCAGCAGCCCTCGGACACCCTACGAGCAGTACTTC. It specifies CASSPRTPYEQYF.

The V and J genes are TRBV19 and TRBJ2-5; 11 bases fit TRBD2. The CDR3 totals 16 residues. J was trimmed by 2 bases and V by 6 bases; bases with no gene match: 8. Germline V gene lookup returns CDR1 LNHDA and CDR2 SQIVND (reference sequence). Written as DNA, the CDR3 is TGTGCCAGTAGCCCCTGGGGGACTAGCGGACAAGAGACCCAGTACTTC. Translated: CASSPWGTSGQETQYF.

The rearrangement joins TRBV7-2 to TRBJ2-7; 8 nucleotides align to TRBD1. V was clipped by 5 bases and J by 4 bases; unmatched bases: 10. Germline loops: CDR1 SGHTA, CDR2 FQGNSA. The CDR3 loop spans 15 amino acids. CDR3 nucleotides: TGTGCCAGCAGCCCAGGGGGCGGGTCCCCTTACGAGCAGTACTTC. Translation gives CASSPGGGSPYEQYF.